The 9 T cell receptor beta chains reported below all come from one sample, sequenced in a study of T cell responses to AZD1222 COVID-19 vaccine. TCRdb's copy holds only in-frame clones and misses some; the assay was immunoSEQ multiplex PCR. The sample lists under 170,000 clones, 90% occurring once. The specimen comprised peripheral blood, sampled 28 days after the second AZD1222 dose. All receptors come from an adult who received the AZD1222 COVID-19 vaccine.

This clone came up once. The V gene is TRBV7-9, the J gene TRBJ1-2, with D tentatively TRBD1 (5 bases). Germline CDR1 is SEHNR and CDR2 is FQNEAQ (reference sequence). V was pared by 4 bases and J by 6 bases, with 12 bases between. The CDR3 is 13 amino acids. For the CDR3, the DNA is TGTGCCAGCAGCTCGCAGGGCGATAATGGCTACACCTTC. It encodes CASSSQGDNGYTF.

The genes are TRBV7-6 and TRBJ1-1; the D is unclear. V lost 0 bases, J lost 3 bases, and 5 bases lay in between. Germline assignment: CDR1 SGHVS and CDR2 FNYEAQ. CDR3 length: 13 amino acids. CDR3 sequence reads: CASSLASDTEAFF. In DNA form, the CDR3 reads TGTGCCAGCAGCTTAGCCTCCGACACTGAAGCTTTCTTT.

The gene calls are TRBV5-1 and TRBJ1-2; D might be TRBD1 (6 bases). This CDR3 is 12 amino acids long. V dropped 2 bases and J dropped 8 bases, with 10 bases sitting between them. From germline, CDR1 is SGHRS and CDR2 YFSETQ. CDR3: CASSLHRGGYTF. DNA of the CDR3: TGCGCCAGCAGCTTACATAGGGGGGGCTACACCTTC.

The V gene is TRBV3-1 (or the pseudogene TRBV3-2), the J gene TRBJ2-5, with D perhaps given as TRBD1 or TRBD2 (5 bases each). Trimming took off 0 bases at V and 2 bases at J, with 16 bases between the two ends. Germline CDR1 LGHDT, CDR2 YNNKEL (reference sequence). This CDR3 is built from 17 residues. The CDR3 protein is CASSQEGVIRGQETQYF. In nucleotides, the CDR3 is TGTGCCAGCAGCCAAGAAGGGGTCATACGGGGACAAGAGACCCAGTACTTC.

This chain uses TRBV27 with TRBJ2-7; D unclear. Per the germline V gene, CDR1 is MNHEY and CDR2 is SMNVEV (reference sequence). The V gene lost 2 bases and the J gene lost 6 bases, with 14 bases spanning the gap. The CDR3 covers 14 residues. The DNA of the CDR3 is TGTGCCAGCAGTTTACTATCGGGCTCAGGCGAGCAGTACTTC. It translates to CASSLLSGSGEQYF.

V usage is TRBV11-2 and J usage is TRBJ1-4; D possibly corresponds to TRBD1 (5 bases). The CDR3 is made up of 17 amino acids. Germline V gene data show CDR1 as SGHAT and CDR2 as FQNNGV. V lost 5 bases and J lost 7, with 23 bases in between. The CDR3 here is CASSITTGPRAVEKLFF. The CDR3 DNA reads TGTGCCAGCAGCATAACTACGGGACCGAGGGCGGTTGAAAAACTGTTTTTT.

This clone was seen only once. In nucleotides, the CDR3 is TGTGCCAGCAGTCGGACAGGGGAGGCTCAGCCCCAGCATTTT. Protein: CASSRTGEAQPQHF. The rearrangement links TRBV27 to TRBJ1-5; 9 bases align to TRBD1. The CDR3 has 14 amino acids. CDR1 MNHEY and CDR2 SMNVEV come from the germline V gene (reference sequence). Germline trimming cut 5 bases from V and 6 bases from J; bases unmatched to any gene: 5.

The chain combines TRBV15 with TRBJ1-5; D is ambiguous. CDR1 is LNHNV and CDR2 is YYDKDF in the germline V gene (reference sequence). This CDR3 has 14 residues. Trimming took 0 bases from V and 5 from J, leaving 8 bases between them. CDR3 sequence: CATSRDQRDQPQHF. In DNA form, the CDR3 reads TGTGCCACCAGCAGAGATCAAAGGGATCAGCCCCAGCATTTT.

The chain uses TRBV30 and TRBJ1-3; D call uncertain. The ends were cut back, 5 bases at V and 0 bases at J, with 11 bases in the middle. The CDR3 is 14 residues long. The germline gives CDR1 GTSNPN, CDR2 SVGIG (reference sequence). The CDR3 is CAWLDSNSGNTIYF. Here the CDR3 DNA reads TGTGCCTGGCTAGACTCCAACTCTGGAAACACCATATATTTT.